This entry is about one TCR beta chain. Its antigen is unidentified. This specimen belongs to a study of beta chain features in type 1 diabetes. General study findings and limits: Researchers reported that naive, central memory and Treg TCRB repertoires appeared more similar in patients than in healthy donors. The study found fewer insertions and more deletions at VDJ junctions in type 1 diabetes patients.

This CDR3 spans 16 amino acids. Germline values: CDR1 SGHVS, CDR2 FQNEAQ. V gave up 5 bases and J gave up 5 bases; unmatched junction bases: 9. Donors underwent one heparinised blood draw, 90 to 150 mL on average. Sorting based on CD45RO/CCR7/CD25/CD127/CD95/CD27 separated CD4+ naive, central memory, regulatory and stem cell-like memory cells. The sequenced template was cDNA made from the entire isolated RNA. Profiled with immunoSEQ multiplex PCR; TCRdb holds only in-frame clones, not every one. The data hold 300,000 to 350,000 clones, with approximately 8% observed a single time. This receptor was taken from a woman younger than 30 in good health. Material: central memory CD4+ T cells from blood. The rearrangement uses TRBV7-8 and TRBJ2-2, with 9 bases identical to TRBD1. DNA for the CDR3: TGTGCCAGCAGCCCCCAGGGACAGGGAGGGACCGGGGAGCTGTTTTTT. This gives the protein CASSPQGQGGTGELFF.